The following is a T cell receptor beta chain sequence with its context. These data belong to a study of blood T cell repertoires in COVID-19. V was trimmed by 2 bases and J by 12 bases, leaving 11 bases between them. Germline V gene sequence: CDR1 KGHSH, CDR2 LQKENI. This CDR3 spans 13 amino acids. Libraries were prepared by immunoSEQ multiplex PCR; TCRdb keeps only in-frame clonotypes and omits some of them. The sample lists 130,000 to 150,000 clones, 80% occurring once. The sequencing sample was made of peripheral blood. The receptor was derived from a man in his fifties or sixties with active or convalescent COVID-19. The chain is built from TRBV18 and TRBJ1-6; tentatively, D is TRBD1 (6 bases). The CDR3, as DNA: TGTGCCAGCTCACCAGGGGGCGAAGGACCCCTCCACTTT. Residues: CASSPGGEGPLHF.